The T cell receptor beta chain described here comes from a study of shared clonotypes between healthy human individuals. Study background: For every donor, three CD4 naive, three CD4 memory, two CD8 naive and one CD8 memory plates were used. Points from the study as a whole: Only a few donors were included, so the genetic and exposure-history diversity represented was limited. Lower generation probabilities were found for non-shared clonotypes than for those shared by all four donors. The authors expected sequencing depth to affect clonotype sharing among donors.

CDR1 SGHAT and CDR2 FQNNGV come from the germline V gene. The junction had 6 bases not matched to a gene; V was cut back by 1 base and J by 14 bases. This CDR3 region has 14 residues. The repertoire was sequenced with immunoSEQ multiplex PCR; TCRdb's copy has only in-frame clones and lacks some. This repertoire shows about 680,000 clones, approximately 90% found once; its top ten account for more than 20%. A word on this clone: Antigen: not known.

Cells designated naive CD8 were CD45RO-negative and were positively selected for CCR7, with terminally differentiated effector memory CD45RA+ cells excluded. The specimen was naive CD8+ T cells sorted from blood. The source of this sequence is a man aged 25 to 40 in good health. This chain connects TRBV11-2 to TRBJ2-4; 12 nucleotides agree with TRBD2. This CDR3 is CASSLVPSGRGEYF. In nucleotides, the CDR3 is TGTGCCAGCAGCTTAGTGCCTAGCGGGAGGGGGGAGTACTTC.